This entry lists 27 T cell receptor beta chains sequenced from one sample in a study of T cell responses to AZD1222 COVID-19 vaccine. Profiling relied on immunoSEQ multiplex PCR, and the TCRdb table lists in-frame clones only, not all of them. The sample gives more than 140,000 clones, approximately 93% of which show up once; less than 1% is in the top ten. The specimen was peripheral blood, collected on day 0 of MenACWY control vaccination. The source of these receptors is an adult in good health.

The CDR3 DNA is TGTGCCAGCAGTCGGGACAGGAACTATGGCTACACCTTC. It yields the protein CASSRDRNYGYTF. The gene calls are TRBV12-3 or TRBV12-4 and TRBJ1-2; 8 nucleotides align to TRBD1. The CDR3 is made up of 13 amino acids. The V gene end was trimmed by 5 bases and the J gene end by 2 bases; junction bases not matched to a gene: 1.

The chain couples TRBV19 to TRBJ2-5, with D unclear. The CDR3 has 15 residues. The germline gives CDR1 LNHDA, CDR2 SQIVND (reference sequence). V was trimmed by 3 bases and J by 2 bases, leaving 13 bases between them. The CDR3 nucleotides are TGTGCCAGTAGTATCAGTCCAACGCCGCAAGAGACCCAGTACTTC. This codes for CASSISPTPQETQYF.

This chain uses TRBV24-1 with TRBJ2-3, with 9 bases aligning to TRBD1. Germline lookup yields CDR1 KGHDR and CDR2 SFDVKD. J gave up 3 bases and V 9 bases, and 18 bases lay outside the gene matches. This CDR3 has 18 amino acids. The CDR3 reads CATRPSNPGQGLTDTQYF. The CDR3 DNA sequence: TGTGCCACCCGACCCAGTAACCCGGGACAGGGTTTAACAGATACGCAGTATTTT.

This clone was counted a single time. The genes are TRBV12-3 or TRBV12-4 and TRBJ1-1; D is possibly TRBD1 (5 bases). The germline V and J ends were trimmed by 6 bases and 11 bases, with 10 bases remaining between them. This CDR3 has 10 amino acids. The CDR3 DNA sequence: TGTGCCAGCAGGGGGCCAGTGGCTTTCTTT. Encoded protein: CASRGPVAFF.

This chain uses TRBV10-3 with TRBJ1-2, with TRBD1 matching over 8 bases. V trimming: 3 bases; J trimming: 6 bases; junction bases outside the gene matches: 6. The germline V gene has CDR1 ENHRY and CDR2 SYGVKD. This CDR3 has 14 amino acids. The CDR3 DNA reads TGTGCCATCAGTGAATCAGGGGGCCATGATGGCTACACCTTC. It codes for CAISESGGHDGYTF.

The genes are TRBV4-1 and TRBJ1-1, with D uncertain. V shed 0 bases and J shed 0 bases, with 5 bases lying between them. There are 14 residues in the CDR3. Germline V lookup: CDR1 MGHRA, CDR2 YSYEKL. CDR3 coding DNA: TGCGCCAGCAGCCAAGACCCGCTGAACACTGAAGCTTTCTTT. This sequence encodes CASSQDPLNTEAFF.

The chain recombines TRBV27 with TRBJ1-1; D perhaps matches TRBD1 (5 bases). Germline V gene data show CDR1 as MNHEY and CDR2 as SMNVEV (reference sequence). The CDR3 runs 15 residues. Trimming pared 1 base from V and 4 bases from J, leaving 13 bases between. CDR3 DNA sequence: TGTGCCAGCAGTTTATTTCAGGGCATGGGCACTGAAGCTTTCTTT. This gives the protein CASSLFQGMGTEAFF.

The chain employs TRBV7-2 and TRBJ2-2; TRBD1 might be the D (6 bases). CDR1 and CDR2 (germline): SGHTA, FQGNSA. The CDR3 has 14 residues. The V gene lost 4 bases and the J gene lost 8 bases, with 14 bases spanning the gap. The CDR3 region has the DNA TGTGCCAGCAGCTCCCGGACAGATACAGGGGAGCTGTTTTTT. Translation: CASSSRTDTGELFF.

V usage is TRBV28 and J usage is TRBJ2-2; possibly TRBD2 for D (5 bases). The CDR3 has 15 amino acids. CDR1 and CDR2 (germline): MDHEN, SYDVKM. V lost 10 bases, J lost 0 bases, and 15 bases lay in between. The CDR3 reads CATTGSATNTGELFF. CDR3 sequence (DNA): TGTGCCACTACGGGGAGCGCGACGAACACCGGGGAGCTGTTTTTT.

The chain uses TRBV27 and TRBJ1-2, with a tentative D call TRBD1 (6 bases). CDR3 size: 15 residues. The germline CDR1 and CDR2 sequences are MNHEY and SMNVEV (reference sequence). Deletions cut 1 base from V and 4 bases from J, with 13 bases between. CDR3 nucleotides: TGTGCCAGCAGTTTATACGGGGGCGCGGTCTATGGCTACACCTTC. It specifies CASSLYGGAVYGYTF.

The rearrangement links TRBV18 to TRBJ2-3, with TRBD2 as a possible D gene (5 bases). The CDR3 length is 14 residues. Germline V gene sequence: CDR1 KGHSH, CDR2 LQKENI. The V and J ends lost 3 bases and 0 bases respectively, with 7 bases between them. This CDR3 is CASSPRTSTDTQYF. DNA of the CDR3: TGTGCCAGCTCACCCCGGACTAGCACAGATACGCAGTATTTT.

The V gene is TRBV6-2 or TRBV6-3, the J gene TRBJ2-6; D not resolved. Trimming took 0 bases from V and 5 from J, leaving 14 bases between them. Germline CDR1 is MNHEY and CDR2 is SVGEGT. The CDR3 spans 17 residues. The CDR3 loop is CASSYSTSLGWANVLTF. The CDR3 DNA reads TGTGCCAGCAGTTACTCGACGAGTCTGGGCTGGGCCAACGTCCTGACTTTC.

V and J are TRBV7-9 and TRBJ1-1, with D possibly being TRBD1 (5 bases). V shed 5 bases and J shed 5 bases, with 12 bases lying between them. This CDR3 has 13 amino acids. CDR1 is SEHNR, CDR2 FQNEAQ, per germline (reference sequence). As DNA, the CDR3 is TGTGCCAGCAGCCCACGGGGCGGTACTGAAGCTTTCTTT. It codes for CASSPRGGTEAFF.

V gene TRBV5-1 combines with J gene TRBJ1-6; TRBD1 matches 9 bases. CDR3 length: 16 amino acids. Germline V gene lookup returns CDR1 SGHRS and CDR2 YFSETQ. Germline trimming cut 4 bases from V and 9 bases from J; bases unmatched to any gene: 11. CDR3: CASSPFSTGGSSPLHF. CDR3 bases: TGCGCCAGCAGCCCATTTTCGACAGGGGGGAGTTCACCCCTCCACTTT.

The chain uses TRBV4-3 and TRBJ1-2, with 9 bases matching TRBD1. The CDR3 totals 14 residues. V lost 4 bases to trimming and J lost 4 bases; unmatched junction nucleotides: 4. Germline lookup yields CDR1 LGHNA and CDR2 YSLEER. The CDR3 region has the DNA TGCGCCAGCAGCCGGGACAGGGAAGGCTATGGCTACACCTTC. This encodes CASSRDREGYGYTF.

The chain employs TRBV11-1 and TRBJ1-1; D is undetermined. The germline V gene encodes CDR1 SGHAT and CDR2 FQDESV (reference sequence). Trimming pared 6 bases from V and 4 bases from J, leaving 15 bases between. The CDR3 runs to 14 residues. The CDR3 loop is CASSWENVPTEAFF. The CDR3 nucleotides are TGTGCCAGCAGTTGGGAGAATGTGCCCACTGAAGCTTTCTTT.

This chain connects TRBV24-1 to TRBJ2-1; 8 bases fit TRBD2. The CDR3 is 15 residues long. Germline trimming cut 9 bases from V and 2 bases from J; bases unmatched to any gene: 8. Germline assignment: CDR1 KGHDR and CDR2 SFDVKD. The CDR3 bases are TGTGCCACCGGCTTTAGCGGGAAACCCTACAATGAGCAGTTCTTC. This gives the protein CATGFSGKPYNEQFF.

The chain uses TRBV6-6 and TRBJ1-1; 8 bases fit TRBD1. This CDR3 region has 13 residues. After removal of 5 bases from V and 7 bases from J, the junction contained 6 bases not matched to a gene. CDR1 MNHNY and CDR2 SVGAGI come from the germline V gene (reference sequence). CDR3 sequence (DNA): TGTGCCAGCAGTGCAGGGGGCCGAATTGAAGCTTTCTTT. It specifies CASSAGGRIEAFF.

The gene calls are TRBV24-1 and TRBJ1-1, with 7 bases aligning to TRBD1. V trimming: 2 bases; J trimming: 3 bases; junction bases outside the gene matches: 5. The CDR3 has 15 residues. Germline lookup yields CDR1 KGHDR and CDR2 SFDVKD. The CDR3 DNA reads as TGTGCCACCAGTGATTCTGGCAGGGGGGACACTGAAGCTTTCTTT. Its translation: CATSDSGRGDTEAFF.

This chain uses TRBV11-2 with TRBJ2-3; the match to TRBD2 covers 9 bases. The V and J ends lost 5 bases and 12 bases, in that order; junction bases with no gene match: 9. CDR3 length: 13 residues. CDR1 and CDR2 (germline): SGHAT, FQNNGV. The CDR3 region is CASSPFSGSVQYF. CDR3 in DNA: TGTGCCAGCAGCCCATTTAGCGGGAGTGTTCAGTATTTT.

This clone has only a few counts. This chain links TRBV12-3 or TRBV12-4 with TRBJ1-1, with 7 bases lining up with TRBD1. The junction had 1 base not matched to a gene; V was cut back by 3 bases and J by 3 bases. The CDR3 totals 13 residues. The DNA of the CDR3 is TGTGCCAGCAGTTTGACAGGGTACACTGAAGCTTTCTTT. This encodes CASSLTGYTEAFF.

The V and J genes are TRBV19 and TRBJ1-2, with 9 bases aligning to TRBD1. Germline lookup yields CDR1 LNHDA and CDR2 SQIVND (reference sequence). Germline trimming cut 4 bases from V and 5 bases from J; bases unmatched to any gene: 5. The CDR3 loop spans 14 amino acids. CDR3 residues: CASSTQGAGYGYTF. The CDR3 DNA sequence: TGTGCCAGTAGTACACAGGGGGCCGGATATGGCTACACCTTC. Complete variable domain (other parts from reference TRBV19 and TRBJ1-2): DGGITQSPKYLFRKEGQNVTLSCEQNLNHDAMYWYRQDPGQGLRLIYYSQIVNDFQKGDIAEGYSVSREKKESFPLTVTSAQKNPTAFYLCASSTQGAGYGYTFGSGTRLTVV.

The chain uses TRBV3-1 (or the pseudogene TRBV3-2) and TRBJ1-1; D remains unclear. CDR1 LGHDT and CDR2 YNNKEL come from the germline V gene (reference sequence). V was cut by 1 base and J by 3 bases, with 3 bases left in between. The CDR3 is 12 residues long. CDR3 DNA: TGTGCCAGCAGCCAAGTGTACACTGAAGCTTTCTTT. Its translation is CASSQVYTEAFF.

V gene TRBV7-2 combines with J gene TRBJ2-6; maybe TRBD1 (5 bases). Germline V CDR1 and CDR2: SGHTA, FQGNSA. The CDR3 sequence is 15 residues long. Deletions cut 4 bases from V and 0 bases from J, with 7 bases between. The CDR3 region has the DNA TGTGCCAGCAGCTACAGGCGCTCTGGGGCCAACGTCCTGACTTTC. It codes for CASSYRRSGANVLTF.

The chain recombines TRBV14 with TRBJ2-1; D remains ambiguous. The length of the CDR3 is 16 residues. Germline V gene lookup returns CDR1 SGHDN and CDR2 FVKESK. Trimming removed 0 bases at V and 4 bases at J, with 13 bases between. CDR3 in amino acids: CASSQEALSFYNEQFF. CDR3 nucleotide sequence: TGTGCCAGCAGCCAAGAGGCTTTAAGCTTTTACAATGAGCAGTTCTTC. Full variable domain (rest looked up from reference TRBV14 and TRBJ2-1): EAGVTQFPSHSVIEKGQTVTLRCDPISGHDNLYWYRRVMGKEIKFLLHFVKESKQDESGMPNNRFLAERTGGTYSTLKVQPAELEDSGVYFCASSQEALSFYNEQFFGPGTRLTVL.

The chain carries TRBV9 and TRBJ2-7, with D perhaps given as TRBD1 or TRBD2 (5 bases each). This CDR3 has 14 residues. The V end lost 4 bases, the J end lost 3 bases, and 14 bases lay between the germline ends. The V gene's germline CDR1 is SGDLS and CDR2 YYNGEE. The CDR3 sequence is CASSPRDLIYEQYF. The CDR3 region has the DNA TGTGCCAGCAGCCCTCGGGACCTCATCTACGAGCAGTACTTC.

This rearrangement joins TRBV4-1 to TRBJ2-3; D possibly corresponds to TRBD2 (6 bases). CDR3 length: 16 residues. Germline V CDR1 and CDR2: MGHRA, YSYEKL. The V end was cut by 1 base, the J end by 2 bases, with 13 bases between. The CDR3 bases are TGCGCCAGCAGCCAAGGACTGCGGGGCCCCACAGATACGCAGTATTTT. This codes for CASSQGLRGPTDTQYF.